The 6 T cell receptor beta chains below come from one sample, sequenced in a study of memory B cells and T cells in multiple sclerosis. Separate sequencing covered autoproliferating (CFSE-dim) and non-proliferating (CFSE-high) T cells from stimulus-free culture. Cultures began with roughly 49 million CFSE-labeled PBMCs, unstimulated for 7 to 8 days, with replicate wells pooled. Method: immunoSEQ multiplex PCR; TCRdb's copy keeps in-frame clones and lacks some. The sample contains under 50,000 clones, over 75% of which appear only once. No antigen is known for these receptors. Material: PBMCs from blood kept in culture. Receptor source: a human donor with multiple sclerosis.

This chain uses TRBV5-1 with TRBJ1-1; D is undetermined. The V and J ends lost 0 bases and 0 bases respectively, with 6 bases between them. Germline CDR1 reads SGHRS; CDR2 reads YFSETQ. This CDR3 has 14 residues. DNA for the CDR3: TGCGCCAGCAGCTTGGAGGGTTTGAACACTGAAGCTTTCTTT. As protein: CASSLEGLNTEAFF.

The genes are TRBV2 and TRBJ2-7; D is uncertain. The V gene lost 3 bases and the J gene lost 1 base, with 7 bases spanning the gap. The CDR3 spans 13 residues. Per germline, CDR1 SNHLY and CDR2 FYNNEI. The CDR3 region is CASSDGSSYEQYF. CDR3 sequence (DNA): TGTGCCAGCAGTGATGGCAGTTCCTACGAGCAGTACTTC. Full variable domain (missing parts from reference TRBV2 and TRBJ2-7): EPEVTQTPSHQVTQMGQEVILRCVPISNHLYFYWYRQILGQKVEFLVSFYNNEISEKSEIFDDQFSVERPDGSNFTLKIRSTKLEDSAMYFCASSDGSSYEQYFGPGTRLTVT.

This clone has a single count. CDR3 sequence (DNA): TGTGCCAGCATTAGGGGGGCGCGAAGTGAAAAACTGTTTTTT. It specifies CASIRGARSEKLFF. The V and J genes are TRBV6-5 and TRBJ1-4, with a tentative D call TRBD1 (6 bases). This CDR3 has 14 amino acids. Trimming took off 7 bases at V and 7 bases at J, with 16 bases between the two ends. Germline V CDR1 and CDR2: MNHEY, SVGAGI.

CDR3 sequence: CASSLTSGGAETQYF. The CDR3 region has the DNA TGTGCCAGCAGCTTGACTAGCGGGGGGGCGGAGACCCAGTACTTC. The chain uses TRBV5-5 and TRBJ2-5; the match to TRBD2 covers 13 bases. CDR1 is SGHKS and CDR2 is YYEKEE in the germline V gene (reference sequence). CDR3 size: 15 residues. The V and J ends lost 1 base and 5 bases, in that order; junction bases with no gene match: 2.

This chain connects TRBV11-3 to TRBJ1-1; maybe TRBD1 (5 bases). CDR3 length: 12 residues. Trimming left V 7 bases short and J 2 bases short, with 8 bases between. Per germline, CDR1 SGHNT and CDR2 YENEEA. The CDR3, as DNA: TGTGCCAGCAAGGGGAGAAACACTGAAGCTTTCTTT. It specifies CASKGRNTEAFF.

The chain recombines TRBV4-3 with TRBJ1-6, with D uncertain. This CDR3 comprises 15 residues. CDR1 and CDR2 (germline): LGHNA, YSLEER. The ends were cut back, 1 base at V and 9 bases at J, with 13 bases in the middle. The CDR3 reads CASSQVQHLVSPLHF. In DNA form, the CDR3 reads TGCGCCAGCAGCCAAGTTCAACACTTGGTTTCACCCCTCCACTTT.